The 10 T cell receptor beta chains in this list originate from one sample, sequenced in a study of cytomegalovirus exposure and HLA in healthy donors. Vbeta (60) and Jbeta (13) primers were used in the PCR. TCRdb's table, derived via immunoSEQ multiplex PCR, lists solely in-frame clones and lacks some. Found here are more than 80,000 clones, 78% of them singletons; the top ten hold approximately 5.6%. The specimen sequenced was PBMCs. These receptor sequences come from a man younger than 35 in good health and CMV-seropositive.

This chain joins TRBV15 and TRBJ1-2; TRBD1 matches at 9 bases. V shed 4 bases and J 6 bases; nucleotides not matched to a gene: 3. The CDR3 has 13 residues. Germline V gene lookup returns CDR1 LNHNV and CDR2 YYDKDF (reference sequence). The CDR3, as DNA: TGTGCCACCAGCAAACGACAGGGGGATGGCTACACCTTC. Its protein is CATSKRQGDGYTF. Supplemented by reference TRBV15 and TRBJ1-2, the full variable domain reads DAMVIQNPRYQVTQFGKPVTLSCSQTLNHNVMYWYQQKSSQAPKLLFHYYDKDFNNEADTPDNFQSRRPNTSFCFLDIRSPGLGDTAMYLCATSKRQGDGYTFGSGTRLTVV.

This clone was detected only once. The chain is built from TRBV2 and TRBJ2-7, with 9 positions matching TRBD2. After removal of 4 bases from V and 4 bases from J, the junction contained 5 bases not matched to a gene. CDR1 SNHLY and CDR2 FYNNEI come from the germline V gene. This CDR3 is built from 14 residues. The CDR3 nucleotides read TGTGCCAGCAGTGGCGGGAGGGCCAATTACGAGCAGTACTTC. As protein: CASSGGRANYEQYF.

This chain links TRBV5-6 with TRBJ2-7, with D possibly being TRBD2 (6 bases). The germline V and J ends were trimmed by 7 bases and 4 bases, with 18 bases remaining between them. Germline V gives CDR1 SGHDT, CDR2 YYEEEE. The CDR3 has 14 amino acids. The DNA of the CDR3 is TGTGCCAGCCAACCTGCCACAGGAGGGTACGAGCAGTACTTC. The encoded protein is CASQPATGGYEQYF. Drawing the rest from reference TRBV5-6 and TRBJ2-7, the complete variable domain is DAGVTQSPTHLIKTRGQQVTLRCSPKSGHDTVSWYQQALGQGPQFIFQYYEEEERQRGNFPDRFSGHQFPNYSSELNVNALLLGDSALYLCASQPATGGYEQYFGPGTRLTVT.

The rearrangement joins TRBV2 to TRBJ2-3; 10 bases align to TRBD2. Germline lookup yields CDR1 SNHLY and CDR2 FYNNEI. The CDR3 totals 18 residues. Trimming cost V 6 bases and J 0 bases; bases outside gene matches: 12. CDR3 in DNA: TGTGCCAGCAGGGGCGGACTAGCGGACACCTCTAGCACAGATACGCAGTATTTT. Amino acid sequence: CASRGGLADTSSTDTQYF.

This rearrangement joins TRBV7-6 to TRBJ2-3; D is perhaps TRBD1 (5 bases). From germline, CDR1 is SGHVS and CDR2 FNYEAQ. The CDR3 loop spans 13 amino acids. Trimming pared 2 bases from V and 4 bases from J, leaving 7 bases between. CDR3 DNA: TGTGCCAGCAGCTTAACCAGGGCAGATACGCAGTATTTT. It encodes CASSLTRADTQYF.

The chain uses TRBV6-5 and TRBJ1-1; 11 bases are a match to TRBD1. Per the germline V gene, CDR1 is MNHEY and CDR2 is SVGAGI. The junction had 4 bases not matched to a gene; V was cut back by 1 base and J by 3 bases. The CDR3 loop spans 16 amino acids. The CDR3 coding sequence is TGTGCCAGCAGTTACTGGACAGGGGGCCGCGACACTGAAGCTTTCTTT. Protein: CASSYWTGGRDTEAFF.

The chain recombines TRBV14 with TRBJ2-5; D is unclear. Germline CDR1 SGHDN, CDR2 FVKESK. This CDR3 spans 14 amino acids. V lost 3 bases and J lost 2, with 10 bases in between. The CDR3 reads CASSHPAGQETQYF. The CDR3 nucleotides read TGTGCCAGCAGCCACCCTGCCGGGCAAGAGACCCAGTACTTC.

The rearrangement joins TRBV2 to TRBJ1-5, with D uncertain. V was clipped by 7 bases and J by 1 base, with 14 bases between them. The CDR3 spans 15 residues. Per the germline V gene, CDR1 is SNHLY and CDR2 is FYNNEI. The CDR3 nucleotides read TGTGCCAGCAAACAGAAACTGCGAAGCAATCAGCCCCAGCATTTT. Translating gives CASKQKLRSNQPQHF.

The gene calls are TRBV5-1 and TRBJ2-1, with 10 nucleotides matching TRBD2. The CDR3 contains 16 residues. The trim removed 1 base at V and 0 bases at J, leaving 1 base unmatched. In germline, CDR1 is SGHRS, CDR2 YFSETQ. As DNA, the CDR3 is TGCGCCAGCAGCTTGACTAGCGGGAACTCCTACAATGAGCAGTTCTTC. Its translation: CASSLTSGNSYNEQFF. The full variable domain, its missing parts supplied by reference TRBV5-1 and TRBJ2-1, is KAGVTQTPRYLIKTRGQQVTLSCSPISGHRSVSWYQQTPGQGLQFLFEYFSETQRNKGNFPGRFSGRQFSNSRSEMNVSTLELGDSALYLCASSLTSGNSYNEQFFGPGTRLTVL.

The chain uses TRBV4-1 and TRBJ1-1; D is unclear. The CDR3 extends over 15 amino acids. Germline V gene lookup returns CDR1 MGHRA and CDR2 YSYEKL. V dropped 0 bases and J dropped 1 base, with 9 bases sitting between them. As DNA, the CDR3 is TGCGCCAGCAGCCAAGATCGGACTACGAACACTGAAGCTTTCTTT. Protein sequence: CASSQDRTTNTEAFF.